This T cell receptor beta chain was observed in a study of vaccination effects on CD4 cells after COVID-19. With 9 to 11 days of culture completed, CD4+ T cells were isolated. Participants got two doses of BNT162b2 or mRNA-1273 vaccine. Details on this clone: As yet, its antigen is unknown.

Sequenced by immunoSEQ multiplex PCR; TCRdb stores in-frame clones only, minus some. The repertoire consists of tens of thousands of clones, with less than 80% occurring once and the leading ten covering approximately 2.3%. Looked up from germline, CDR1 is SNHLY and CDR2 is FYNNEI. Trimming cost V 1 base and J 4 bases; bases outside gene matches: 10. This CDR3 is built from 17 residues. The rearrangement uses TRBV2 and TRBJ2-5, with TRBD1 identical over 9 bases. The TCR sequence derives from a human donor who received a COVID-19 vaccine. The sequenced sample was CD4+ T cells from PBMCs cultured without peptide, obtained after COVID-19 vaccination. The CDR3 nucleotides read TGTGCCAGCAGTGAAGGGTGGGGGGGACAGGGACGAGAGACCCAGTACTTC. This translates into CASSEGWGGQGRETQYF.